The 13 T cell receptor beta chains below all came from one sample that was sequenced in a study of shared clonotypes between healthy human individuals (dated by TCRdb to between 2020 and 2021). The library was produced with the immunoSEQ multiplex PCR assay. The table comes from immuneACCESS by way of TCRdb, which keeps in-frame sequences with V and J called. Part of the clones is missing from these tables; in studies checked, under half for an unresolved V gene and the rest for unknown reasons. This sample lists under 2.5 million clones; about nine tenths were detected once. 0.37% of the sample comes from the top ten. Sequenced material: naive CD4+ T cells from PBMCs. Taken with the paper, the label for cell subset or site translates to: CD45RA+ positively selected. Receptors were obtained from a man aged 18 to 30 in good health. Some clones in this sample may be carry-over from other donors' samples.

This clone showed up just once. The rearrangement uses TRBV12-5 and TRBJ2-5; 7 nucleotides agree with TRBD2. Per the germline V gene, CDR1 is LGHNT and CDR2 is FRNRAP. The V segment lost 6 bases and the J segment 2 bases; nucleotides outside the gene matches: 3. The CDR3 runs to 13 residues. This chain's CDR3 is CASGLGGQETQYF. The CDR3, as DNA: TGTGCTAGTGGCCTGGGGGGGCAAGAGACCCAGTACTTC. Supplemented by reference TRBV12-5 and TRBJ2-5, the full variable domain reads DARVTQTPRHKVTEMGQEVTMRCQPILGHNTVFWYRQTMMQGLELLAYFRNRAPLDDSGMPKDRFSAEMPDATLATLKIQPSEPRDSAVYFCASGLGGQETQYFGPGTRLLVL.

This clone was counted between two and nine times. The sample has other DNA sequences that encode this CDR3 too. The chain recombines TRBV5-1 with TRBJ2-7, with D uncertain. The CDR3 has 12 amino acids. Germline assignment: CDR1 SGHRS and CDR2 YFSETQ. V was shortened by 1 base and J by 4 bases, with 6 bases between the two germline ends. The CDR3 region has the DNA TGCGCCAGCAGCTTGCAAGGGTACGAGCAGTACTTC. Its protein product is CASSLQGYEQYF. Full variable domain (remainder filled in from reference TRBV5-1 and TRBJ2-7): KAGVTQTPRYLIKTRGQQVTLSCSPISGHRSVSWYQQTPGQGLQFLFEYFSETQRNKGNFPGRFSGRQFSNSRSEMNVSTLELGDSALYLCASSLQGYEQYFGPGTRLTVT.

The rearrangement links TRBV19 to TRBJ2-2; possible D gene TRBD1, 6 bases. The length of the CDR3 is 13 residues. Trimming pared 6 bases from V and 3 bases from J, leaving 8 bases between. CDR1 and CDR2 from the germline V gene are LNHDA and SQIVND (reference sequence). The CDR3 DNA reads as TGTGCCAGTAGGTGGGGGCACACCGGGGAGCTGTTTTTT. Amino acid sequence: CASRWGHTGELFF.

The chain carries TRBV19 and TRBJ1-2; 7 bases match TRBD1. The length of the CDR3 is 15 residues. Germline V gene data show CDR1 as LNHDA and CDR2 as SQIVND (reference sequence). J lost 2 bases, V lost 4 bases, and 7 bases had no gene match. CDR3 protein: CASSKPGQENYGYTF. For the CDR3, the DNA is TGTGCCAGTAGTAAACCCGGACAGGAGAACTATGGCTACACCTTC.

As for this clone: The same CDR3 also results from other DNA sequences found in this sample. V is TRBV7-2 and J is TRBJ2-5; D call uncertain. Trimming took 5 bases from V and 5 from J, leaving 6 bases between them. This CDR3 comprises 11 residues. CDR1 and CDR2 (germline): SGHTA, FQGNSA. CDR3 coding DNA: TGTGCCAGCAGCCCTAGGGAGACCCAGTACTTC. This codes for CASSPRETQYF.

V usage is TRBV19 and J usage is TRBJ2-7, with 10 bases fitting TRBD1. From germline, CDR1 is LNHDA and CDR2 SQIVND (reference sequence). Trimming cost V 6 bases and J 7 bases; bases outside gene matches: 12. This CDR3 region has 15 residues. This CDR3 is CASSHRDRGGGEQYF. For the CDR3, the DNA is TGTGCCAGTAGCCACCGGGACAGGGGAGGTGGAGAGCAGTACTTC.

The chain combines TRBV7-8 with TRBJ2-3; 7 positions match TRBD2. Germline CDR1 is SGHVS and CDR2 is FQNEAQ. Trimming cost V 2 bases and J 2 bases; bases outside gene matches: 10. The CDR3 sequence is 17 residues long. The CDR3: CASSLKRLAALTDTQYF. CDR3 DNA sequence: TGTGCCAGCAGCTTAAAAAGACTAGCAGCACTCACAGATACGCAGTATTTT.

V and J are TRBV2 and TRBJ1-1, with a tentative D call TRBD1 (5 bases). CDR3 length: 14 amino acids. The germline V gene has CDR1 SNHLY and CDR2 FYNNEI. V lost 4 bases and J 1 base, leaving 10 bases between the germline ends. The CDR3 here is CASSGAGPNTEAFF. CDR3 DNA sequence: TGTGCCAGCAGTGGCGCAGGGCCGAACACTGAAGCTTTCTTT.

This chain connects TRBV6-5 to TRBJ2-1; D may correspond to TRBD1 or TRBD2 (5 bases each). Germline loops: CDR1 MNHEY, CDR2 SVGAGI. The V and J ends lost 8 bases and 8 bases respectively, with 10 bases between them. The CDR3 spans 11 residues. The CDR3 loop reads CASGDGDEQFF. The CDR3 nucleotides read TGTGCCAGCGGGGACGGCGATGAGCAGTTCTTC.

This clone came up a few times. The chain links TRBV7-7 to TRBJ2-1; D may match TRBD1 or TRBD2 (6 bases each). Trimming pared 1 base from V and 9 bases from J, leaving 16 bases between. The CDR3 covers 15 residues. In germline, CDR1 is SSHAT, CDR2 FNYEAQ (reference sequence). CDR3 sequence reads: CASSLEGGAGAEQFF. As DNA, the CDR3 is TGTGCCAGCAGCTTAGAGGGGGGAGCCGGGGCTGAGCAGTTCTTC.

The chain is built from TRBV30 and TRBJ2-7; D gene unclear. The V end lost 3 bases, the J end lost 2 bases, and 14 bases lay between the germline ends. The germline V gene encodes CDR1 GTSNPN and CDR2 SVGIG (reference sequence). The CDR3 spans 14 residues. The CDR3 DNA is TGTGCCTGGAGGCCAAGCCGAAGGGCCTACGAGCAGTACTTC. Its translation: CAWRPSRRAYEQYF.

The chain carries TRBV7-8 and TRBJ1-2, with TRBD1 matching 10 bases. Germline-derived CDR1 and CDR2 are SGHVS and FQNEAQ. The CDR3 has 17 residues. Germline trimming cut 1 base from V and 7 bases from J; bases unmatched to any gene: 12. The CDR3 spells CASSLGPLTGGESGYTF. In nucleotides, the CDR3 is TGTGCCAGCAGCTTAGGTCCACTGACAGGGGGCGAGTCTGGCTACACCTTC.

The chain combines TRBV11-2 with TRBJ1-5, with D tentatively TRBD1 (6 bases). The V end lost 7 bases, the J end lost 8 bases, and 15 bases lay between the germline ends. This CDR3 contains 13 residues. Germline V gene lookup returns CDR1 SGHAT and CDR2 FQNNGV. The CDR3 sequence: CASNQGGTEPQHF. In nucleotides, the CDR3 is TGTGCCAGCAACCAAGGGGGGACGGAGCCCCAGCATTTT.